This TCR beta chain was identified in a study of blood T cells in healthy people across ages. Each donor was a healthy Caucasian individual from Russia, aged roughly 6 to 95. As regards this clonotype: Antigen: not known.

The CDR3 contains 15 residues. V gave up 1 base and J gave up 5 bases, with 12 bases separating them. The germline V gene encodes CDR1 LGHDT and CDR2 YNNKEL (reference sequence). The authors ran a second PCR of roughly 6 to 11 cycles using a sample-barcoded 5' primer and a J-beta primer mix. TCRdb reprocessed the 5' RACE reads via MiXCR and lists one record per CDR3 protein. The data contain roughly 1.9 million distinct CDR3 sequences, 30% to 40% of them seen just once; the ten biggest clones take up 20% to 25%. Whole-study findings and limits: Both higher diversity and more naive CD4+ cells marked long-lived donors when set against aged donors.

What was sequenced was blood. The V and J genes are TRBV3-1 and TRBJ1-5; no clear D gene. This receptor was identified in a human donor in good health. In DNA, the CDR3 is TGTGCCAGCAGCCAAGGAACGGCATCCGATCAGCCCCAGCATTTT. Residues: CASSQGTASDQPQHF.